This T cell receptor (beta chain) comes out of a study of CD8 T cells in ankylosing spondylitis. Study-wide results and caveats: Clones linked to disease were reported to show significant enrichment in matched ankylosing spondylitis synovial fluid. Apparently characteristic of ankylosing spondylitis blood was a TCR beta motif (under ten highly homologous variants).

This clonotype was recorded many times. The antigen is unknown. With V trimmed by 4 bases and J by 3 bases, 3 bases remained unmatched. The V gene's germline CDR1 is KGHDR and CDR2 SFDVKD. The CDR3 contains 14 residues. By quantitative 5'-RACE with molecular barcodes, the TCR beta libraries were made. TCRdb passed the 5' RACE reads through MiXCR, listing each CDR3 protein once. The table lists about 460,000 distinct CDR3 sequences, roughly 5.2% of them singletons. The chain recombines TRBV24-1 with TRBJ1-1; TRBD1 matches 8 bases. Sequencing used blood, either unsorted or a sorted T cell fraction (not recorded which). The TCR sequence derives from a male donor with ankylosing spondylitis. The chain's CDR3 is CATSDSQGDTEAFF. CDR3 sequence (DNA): TGTGCCACCAGTGACTCACAGGGGGACACTGAAGCTTTCTTT.